The sequence of this T cell receptor (beta chain) was determined in a study of metastatic and nonmetastatic thyroid tumors. Study summary: Comparison of repertoires was carried out across blood and tumor or nodule tissue from malignant and benign thyroid patients.

Thyroid surgery was performed in patients who had received no treatment beforehand. Authors' processing steps: Using the CDR3 differences seen across clinicopathological groups, the authors built a distant-metastasis classifier for papillary thyroid cancer, which was meant to discriminate distant-metastatic patients. Using MiXCR, TCRdb reanalyzed the PCR reads. The V and J calls here are based on TCRdb, not the publication. The sample carries some 15,000 clones, around 22% recorded once. Judged by abundance, this clone is medium-sized. Sequencing input: blood. The TCR sequence derives from a female donor with papillary thyroid cancer or a benign thyroid nodule (not recorded which). Some clones in this sample may be carry-over from other donors' samples.

CDR3 DNA sequence: TGTGCCATCGGCAAGAGTTACTACGAGCAGTACTTC. This translates into CAIGKSYYEQYF. V usage is TRBV10-3 and J usage is TRBJ2-7, with D unresolved. Germline assignment: CDR1 ENHRY and CDR2 SYGVKD. V gave up 8 bases and J gave up 3 bases, with 11 bases separating them. CDR3 length equals 12 residues.